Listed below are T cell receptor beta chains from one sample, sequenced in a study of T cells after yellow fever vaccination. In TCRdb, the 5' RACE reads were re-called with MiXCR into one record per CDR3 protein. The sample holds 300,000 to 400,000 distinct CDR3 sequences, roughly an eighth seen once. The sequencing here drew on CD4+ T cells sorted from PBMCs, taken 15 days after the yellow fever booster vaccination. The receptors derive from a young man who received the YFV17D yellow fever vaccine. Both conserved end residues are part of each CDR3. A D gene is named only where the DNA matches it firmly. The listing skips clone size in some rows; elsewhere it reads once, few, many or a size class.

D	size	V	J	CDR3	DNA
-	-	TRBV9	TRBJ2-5	CASSVAPAQETQYF	TGTGCCAGCAGCGTAGCTCCAGCCCAAGAGACCCAGTACTTC
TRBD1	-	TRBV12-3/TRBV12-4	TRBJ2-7	CASSLEQGAYEQYF	TGTGCCAGCAGTTTAGAACAGGGGGCGTACGAGCAGTACTTC
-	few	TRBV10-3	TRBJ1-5	CAIGRGLSNQPQHF	TGTGCCATCGGGAGAGGGTTGAGCAATCAGCCCCAGCATTTT
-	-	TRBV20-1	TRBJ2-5	CSARPPGSQETQYF	TGCAGTGCTAGGCCCCCCGGTAGCCAAGAGACCCAGTACTTC
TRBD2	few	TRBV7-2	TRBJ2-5	CASSPPASGGAQYF	TGTGCCAGCAGCCCCCCGGCTAGCGGGGGGGCGCAGTACTTC
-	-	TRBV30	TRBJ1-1	CAWRGTGIRAFF	TGTGCCTGGAGGGGAACAGGGATACGAGCTTTCTTT
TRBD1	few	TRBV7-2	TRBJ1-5	CASSLRGGQGNQPQHF	TGTGCCAGCAGCTTAAGAGGGGGACAGGGCAATCAGCCCCAGCATTTT
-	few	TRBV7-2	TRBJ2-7	CASSLVWGSPYEQYF	TGTGCCAGCAGCTTAGTTTGGGGATCCCCCTACGAGCAGTACTTC
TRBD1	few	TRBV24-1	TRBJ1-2	CATSQGTGRPYGYTF	TGTGCCACCAGCCAGGGGACAGGGCGACCCTATGGCTACACCTTC
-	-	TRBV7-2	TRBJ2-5	CASSFDYPTTQYF	TGTGCCAGCAGCTTTGACTACCCGACGACCCAGTACTTC
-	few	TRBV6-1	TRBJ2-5	CASSETGPGETQYF	TGTGCCAGCAGTGAAACGGGGCCGGGAGAGACCCAGTACTTC
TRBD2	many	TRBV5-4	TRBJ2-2	CASWSGGAGELFF	TGTGCCAGCTGGAGCGGGGGGGCCGGGGAGCTGTTTTTT
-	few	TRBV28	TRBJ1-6	CASSPGPGGSPLHF	TGTGCCAGCAGTCCCGGGCCCGGAGGGTCACCCCTCCACTTT
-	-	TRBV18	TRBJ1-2	CASSPTGSGSGYGYTF	TGTGCCAGCTCACCAACGGGATCAGGGTCAGGCTATGGCTACACCTTC
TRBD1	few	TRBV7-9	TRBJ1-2	CASSPDRGFHGYTF	TGTGCCAGCAGTCCGGACAGGGGGTTTCATGGCTACACCTTC
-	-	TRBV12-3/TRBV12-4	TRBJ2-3	CASSLTGVPTDTQYF	TGTGCCAGCAGTTTAACCGGGGTACCCACAGATACGCAGTATTTT
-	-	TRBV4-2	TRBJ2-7	CASSQGGAVSYEQYF	TGTGCCAGCAGCCAAGGGGGCGCCGTTTCCTACGAGCAGTACTTC
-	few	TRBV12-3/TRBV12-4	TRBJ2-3	CASSLMDGPTDTQYF	TGTGCCAGCAGTTTAATGGACGGACCCACAGATACGCAGTATTTT
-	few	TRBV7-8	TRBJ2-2	CASSLGLATTGELFF	TGTGCCAGCAGCTTAGGGCTAGCTACCACCGGGGAGCTGTTTTTT
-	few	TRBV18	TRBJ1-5	CASSQYSGFDQPQHF	TGTGCCAGCTCACAGTACTCCGGGTTTGACCAGCCCCAGCATTTT
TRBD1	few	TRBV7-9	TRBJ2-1	CASRHRGSSYNEQFF	TGTGCCAGCAGACACAGGGGGAGCTCCTACAATGAGCAGTTCTTC
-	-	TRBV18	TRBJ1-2	CASKATAGYGYTF	TGTGCCAGCAAAGCGACAGCGGGCTATGGCTACACCTTC
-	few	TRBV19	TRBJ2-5	CASSKDQETQYF	TGTGCCAGTAGTAAAGATCAAGAGACCCAGTACTTC
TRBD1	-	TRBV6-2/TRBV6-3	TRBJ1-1	CASSSGGAGSTEAFF	TGTGCCAGCAGTTCAGGGGGCGCAGGGAGCACTGAAGCTTTCTTT
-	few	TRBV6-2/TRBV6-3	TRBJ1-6	CASSYGRMGSPLHF	TGTGCCAGCAGTTACGGGCGTATGGGTTCACCCCTCCACTTT
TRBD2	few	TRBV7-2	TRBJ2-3	CASSSGGYTQYF	TGTGCCAGCAGCTCGGGGGGGTATACGCAGTATTTT
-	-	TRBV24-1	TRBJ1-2	CATSDLQGDGYTF	TGTGCCACCAGTGATTTACAGGGTGATGGCTACACCTTC
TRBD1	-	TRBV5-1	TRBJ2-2	CASSTGQGSTGELFF	TGCGCCAGCAGCACCGGACAGGGGAGCACCGGGGAGCTGTTTTTT
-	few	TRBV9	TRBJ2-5	CASSSSGRYQETQYF	TGTGCCAGCAGCTCTAGTGGGAGGTACCAAGAGACCCAGTACTTC
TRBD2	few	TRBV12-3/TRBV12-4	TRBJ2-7	CASSSTSGAYEQYF	TGTGCCAGCAGTTCGACTAGCGGGGCCTACGAGCAGTACTTC
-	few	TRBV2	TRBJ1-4	CASNLEAREKLFF	TGTGCCAGCAATCTGGAGGCGCGGGAAAAACTGTTTTTT
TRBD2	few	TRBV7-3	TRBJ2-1	CASSSSRGLAGEPQTEQFF	TGTGCCAGCAGCTCATCTCGGGGACTAGCGGGGGAGCCGCAGACGGAGCAGTTCTTC
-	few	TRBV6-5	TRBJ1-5	CASSRVGGESNQPQHF	TGTGCCAGCAGCCGGGTTGGGGGGGAGTCCAATCAGCCCCAGCATTTT
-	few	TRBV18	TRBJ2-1	CASSNLAEQFF	TGTGCCAGCTCCAACCTAGCGGAGCAGTTCTTC
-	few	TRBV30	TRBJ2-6	CAWSMSSGANVLTF	TGTGCCTGGTCCATGAGCTCTGGGGCCAACGTCCTGACTTTC
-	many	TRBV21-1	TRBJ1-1	CASSSIEGEITEAFF	TGTGCCAGCAGCTCAATAGAGGGGGAGATCACTGAAGCTTTCTTT
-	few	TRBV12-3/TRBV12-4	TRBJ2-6	CATRSSGANVLTF	TGTGCCACCCGGAGCTCTGGGGCCAACGTCCTGACTTTC
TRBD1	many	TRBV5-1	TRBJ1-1	CASTRDSYTEAFF	TGCGCCAGCACCCGGGACAGCTACACTGAAGCTTTCTTT
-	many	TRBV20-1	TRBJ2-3	CSARGRGAGFNTQYF	TGCAGTGCTAGAGGGAGGGGTGCGGGTTTTAATACGCAGTATTTT
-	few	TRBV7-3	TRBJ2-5	CASSFAGTETQYF	TGTGCCAGCAGCTTCGCAGGGACCGAGACCCAGTACTTC
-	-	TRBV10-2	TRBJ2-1	CASSEIQTHEQFF	TGCGCCAGCAGTGAGATACAGACCCATGAGCAGTTCTTC
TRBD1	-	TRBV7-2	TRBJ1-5	CASSLVGTGGGQPQHF	TGTGCCAGCAGCTTAGTGGGGACAGGGGGCGGTCAGCCCCAGCATTTT
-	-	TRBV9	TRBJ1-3	CASGTRQRGNTIYF	TGTGCCAGCGGGACGAGGCAGAGGGGAAACACCATATATTTT
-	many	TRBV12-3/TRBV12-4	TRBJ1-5	CASSPGHREPQHF	TGTGCCAGCAGCCCGGGACACCGGGAGCCCCAGCATTTT
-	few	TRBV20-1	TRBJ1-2	CSARDQKGGYRYTF	TGCAGTGCTAGAGATCAGAAGGGAGGGTATCGCTACACCTTC
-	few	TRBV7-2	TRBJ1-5	CASSPGWLDQPQHF	TGTGCCAGCAGCCCAGGGTGGCTAGATCAGCCCCAGCATTTT
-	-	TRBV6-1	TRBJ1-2	CASSDFGTVYGYTF	TGTGCCAGCAGTGATTTTGGGACGGTATATGGCTACACCTTC
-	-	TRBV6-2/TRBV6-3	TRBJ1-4	CASTRATREKLFF	TGTGCCAGCACCCGGGCGACCAGGGAAAAACTGTTTTTT
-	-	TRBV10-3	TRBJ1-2	CAISESPGGKGYGYTF	TGTGCCATCAGTGAGTCGCCGGGCGGCAAGGGTTATGGCTACACCTTC
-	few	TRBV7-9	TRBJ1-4	CASSRASNEKLFF	TGTGCCAGCAGCCGGGCCTCTAATGAAAAACTGTTTTTT
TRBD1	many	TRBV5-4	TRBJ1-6	CASSVGWDRGSPLHF	TGTGCCAGCAGCGTTGGGTGGGACAGGGGTTCACCCCTCCACTTT
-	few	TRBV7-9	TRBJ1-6	CASSLEGQYNSPLHF	TGTGCCAGCAGCTTAGAAGGGCAGTATAATTCACCCCTCCACTTT
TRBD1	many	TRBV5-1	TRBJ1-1	CASSLRQGGTEAFF	TGCGCCAGCAGCTTACGACAGGGTGGCACTGAAGCTTTCTTT